A single sample gave rise to the 21 T cell receptor beta chains below, sequenced in a study of blood T cell repertoires in COVID-19. TCRdb keeps only in-frame clones here, not all; method: immunoSEQ multiplex PCR. The sample shows a few hundred thousand clones, approximately 90% of them seen only once. What was sequenced was peripheral blood. These receptors originate from a woman between 25 and 40 years old with COVID-19, enrolled during active disease.

The chain employs TRBV4-1 and TRBJ1-1; D remains unclear. Looked up from germline, CDR1 is MGHRA and CDR2 is YSYEKL. This CDR3 has 16 residues. V dropped 6 bases and J dropped 9 bases, with 26 bases sitting between them. The CDR3 loop is CASRPAYLGGTIQAFF. DNA of the CDR3: TGCGCCAGCAGACCCGCCTACCTCGGCGGCACGATTCAAGCTTTCTTT.

The V gene is TRBV30, the J gene TRBJ1-2; 8 bases are a match to TRBD1. Germline CDR1 reads GTSNPN; CDR2 reads SVGIG (reference sequence). CDR3 length equals 15 residues. The trim removed 0 bases at V and 4 bases at J, leaving 7 bases unmatched. CDR3 amino acids: CAWSVQGDWGYGYTF. CDR3 sequence (DNA): TGTGCCTGGAGTGTACAGGGGGATTGGGGCTATGGCTACACCTTC. The full variable domain, with the rest looked up from reference TRBV30 and TRBJ1-2, is SQTIHQWPATLVQPVGSPLSLECTVEGTSNPNLYWYRQAAGRGLQLLFYSVGIGQISSEVPQNLSASRPQDRQFILSSKKLLLSDSGFYLCAWSVQGDWGYGYTFGSGTRLTVV.

The chain combines TRBV7-8 with TRBJ1-1; TRBD1 aligns across 9 bases. Germline V CDR1 and CDR2: SGHVS, FQNEAQ. The CDR3 is made up of 17 amino acids. The J segment lost 5 bases and the V segment lost 5 bases, leaving 15 bases of the junction unmatched. The CDR3 protein is CASSALRAQGARTEAFF. The CDR3 DNA sequence: TGTGCCAGCAGCGCCCTGAGGGCACAGGGGGCGCGAACTGAAGCTTTCTTT.

Notes on this clone: The sample holds other DNA sequences that translate to the same CDR3. The J gene is TRBJ1-1, the V gene TRBV28; D unresolved. CDR3 size: 13 residues. V shed 3 bases and J shed 2 bases, with 7 bases lying between them. Germline V gene lookup returns CDR1 MDHEN and CDR2 SYDVKM. This CDR3 is CASSFRGNTEAFF. CDR3 coding DNA: TGTGCCAGCAGTTTTCGAGGAAACACTGAAGCTTTCTTT.

The chain has TRBV5-1 and TRBJ2-7; 7 bases align to TRBD2. The CDR3 length is 15 residues. From germline, CDR1 is SGHRS and CDR2 YFSETQ. Trimming took 4 bases from V and 4 from J; bases not matched to a gene: 11. CDR3 nucleotide sequence: TGCGCCAGCAGCCCTGGTGCAGGGAGGGCGTACGAGCAGTACTTC. Amino acid sequence: CASSPGAGRAYEQYF.

The chain carries TRBV11-3 and TRBJ2-1; possibly TRBD2 for D (6 bases). The CDR3 is 14 amino acids. Trimming cost V 0 bases and J 8 bases, with 11 bases left between them. Germline V gives CDR1 SGHNT, CDR2 YENEEA. The CDR3 sequence is CASSLEAGSYEQFF. The CDR3 coding sequence is TGTGCCAGCAGCTTAGAGGCGGGGAGCTATGAGCAGTTCTTC.

The V and J genes are TRBV10-2 and TRBJ1-5; 7 bases are a match to TRBD1. The V segment lost 7 bases and the J segment 5 bases; nucleotides outside the gene matches: 8. Germline V gives CDR1 WSHSY, CDR2 SAAADI. The CDR3 totals 14 residues. CDR3: CASKSGQGDQPQHF. DNA for the CDR3: TGCGCCAGCAAGTCCGGGCAGGGGGATCAGCCCCAGCATTTT.

In regard to this clone: Germline and junction disagree at one end, which may indicate a read error. CDR3 nucleotide sequence: TGTGCCAGCAGCGAAGGTGGTCGGCGGGCGTATCAGCCCCAGCATTTT. Translation gives CASSEGGRRAYQPQHF. The gene calls are TRBV2 and TRBJ1-5, with D unresolved. Germline lookup yields CDR1 SNHLY and CDR2 FYNNEI. The CDR3 is 16 residues long.

Turning to this clone: The DNA is omitted, as the CDR3 cannot be located on it reliably, and the CDR3 follows TCRdb's listing. This chain joins TRBV29-1 and TRBJ2-1; TRBD2, the table's D call, lacks a check against the DNA. The CDR3 sequence runs 12 residues, both termini included. Per germline, CDR1 SQVTM and CDR2 ANQGSEA. This chain's CDR3 is CSVAVGNLREFF.

This chain links TRBV7-3 with TRBJ2-5, with D possibly matching TRBD1 (5 bases). The CDR3 contains 16 residues. With 3 bases removed from V and 4 bases from J, the gap between germline ends came to 18 bases. Germline values: CDR1 SGHTA, CDR2 FQGTGA. The CDR3 sequence: CASSFVLVGEGETQYF. CDR3 nucleotides: TGTGCCAGCAGCTTTGTCCTTGTAGGGGAAGGAGAGACCCAGTACTTC. The entire variable domain, with the rest obtained from reference TRBV7-3 and TRBJ2-5, is as follows: GAGVSQTPSNKVTEKGKYVELRCDPISGHTALYWYRQSLGQGPEFLIYFQGTGAADDSGLPNDRFFAVRPEGSVSTLKIQRTERGDSAVYLCASSFVLVGEGETQYFGPGTRLLVL.

In this sample, this clone turned up once. This chain uses TRBV6-5 with TRBJ1-1; TRBD1 aligns across 9 bases. Germline V gives CDR1 MNHEY, CDR2 SVGAGI. CDR3 length: 12 amino acids. Trimming at V came to 2 bases and at J to 12 bases, leaving 4 bases not matched to a gene. The CDR3 spells CASSYAGTGTFF. The CDR3 nucleotides are TGTGCCAGCAGTTACGCCGGGACAGGGACTTTCTTT.

Only a few counts were recorded for this clone. The J gene is TRBJ1-5, the V gene TRBV7-2; 8 nucleotides align to TRBD1. The J segment lost 3 bases and the V segment lost 4 bases, leaving 5 bases of the junction unmatched. The CDR3 runs 15 residues. From germline, CDR1 is SGHTA and CDR2 FQGNSA. The CDR3 sequence is CASSSSDRANQPQHF. The CDR3 nucleotides are TGTGCCAGCAGCTCTTCGGACAGGGCCAATCAGCCCCAGCATTTT.

The V call is TRBV10-1, the J call TRBJ2-4, with 7 bases aligning to TRBD2. There are 15 residues in the CDR3. Germline assignment: CDR1 WNHNN and CDR2 SYGVQD (reference sequence). The V gene end was trimmed by 3 bases and the J gene end by 8 bases; junction bases not matched to a gene: 10. CDR3 protein: CASSDGGGPGDIQYF. In nucleotides, the CDR3 is TGCGCCAGCAGTGACGGGGGAGGGCCTGGGGACATTCAGTACTTC.

The chain couples TRBV27 to TRBJ1-2; possible D gene TRBD1, 5 bases. Trimming cost V 6 bases and J 2 bases, with 16 bases left between them. This CDR3 has 15 amino acids. Germline V CDR1 and CDR2: MNHEY, SMNVEV (reference sequence). The CDR3 loop reads CASSYRTGLNYGYTF. CDR3 coding DNA: TGTGCCAGCAGCTATCGGACGGGACTAAACTATGGCTACACCTTC.

V is TRBV10-3 and J is TRBJ2-3, with TRBD2 as a possible D gene (6 bases). This CDR3 has 14 amino acids. From germline, CDR1 is ENHRY and CDR2 SYGVKD. The V end lost 4 bases, the J end lost 1 base, and 9 bases lay between the germline ends. CDR3 in amino acids: CAISAGSRTDTQYF. CDR3 bases: TGTGCCATCAGTGCCGGGAGCCGCACAGATACGCAGTATTTT.

The V and J genes are TRBV6-1 and TRBJ1-5, with 9 nucleotides matching TRBD1. Germline V CDR1 and CDR2: MNHNS, SASEGT. V was pared by 3 bases and J by 7 bases, with 7 bases of the junction left unmatched. The CDR3 is made up of 15 amino acids. CDR3 amino acids: CASSDGTGLRQPQHF. For the CDR3, the DNA is TGTGCCAGCAGTGACGGGACAGGGCTGAGGCAGCCCCAGCATTTT.

Note on this clone: Sequence at one end of the junction differs from germline and may be a read error. The chain couples TRBV28 to TRBJ1-4; weak D call: TRBD1 (5 bases). Germline V gene data show CDR1 as MDHEN and CDR2 as SYDVKM. There are 12 residues in the CDR3. For the CDR3, the DNA is TGTGCCAGCAGCCCAACCGTACAGGTTACCCTATTT. Encoded protein: CASSPTVQVTLF.

The chain employs TRBV4-1 and TRBJ2-1; D may be TRBD2 (6 bases). The CDR3 contains 17 residues. The V gene's germline CDR1 is MGHRA and CDR2 YSYEKL. V lost 2 bases, J lost 3 bases, and 17 bases lay in between. CDR3 residues: CASSQKSRGLIYNEQFF. CDR3 sequence (DNA): TGCGCCAGCAGCCAAAAGAGTCGCGGACTAATCTACAATGAGCAGTTCTTC.

This chain connects TRBV30 to TRBJ1-5, with D unclear. Deletions cut 0 bases from V and 11 bases from J, with 14 bases between. This CDR3 is 13 amino acids long. Germline values: CDR1 GTSNPN, CDR2 SVGIG (reference sequence). The CDR3 coding sequence is TGTGCCTGGAGTGTACTTTCGGTTGGAGCCCAGCATTTT. Its translation: CAWSVLSVGAQHF. The variable domain in full, with the rest retrieved from reference TRBV30 and TRBJ1-5, is SQTIHQWPATLVQPVGSPLSLECTVEGTSNPNLYWYRQAAGRGLQLLFYSVGIGQISSEVPQNLSASRPQDRQFILSSKKLLLSDSGFYLCAWSVLSVGAQHFGDGTRLSIL.

The V call is TRBV10-2, the J call TRBJ2-3; 7 bases agree with TRBD1. V lost 6 bases and J lost 4; bases outside the gene matches: 4. Germline V CDR1 and CDR2: WSHSY, SAAADI. The CDR3 covers 13 residues. The CDR3 sequence is CASSKQGPDTQYF. The CDR3 DNA reads TGCGCCAGCAGCAAACAGGGGCCAGATACGCAGTATTTT.

On this clone: Germline is not matched at one junction end, which may reflect a read error. The rearrangement uses TRBV13 and TRBJ2-1; possibly TRBD1 for D (5 bases). The CDR3 sequence is 15 residues long. Per germline, CDR1 PRHDT and CDR2 FYEKMQ (reference sequence). CDR3 loop: CASSRRQFPGNGQFF. The CDR3 DNA reads TGTGCCAGCAGCAGGAGACAGTTCCCCGGCAATGGGCAGTTCTTC.